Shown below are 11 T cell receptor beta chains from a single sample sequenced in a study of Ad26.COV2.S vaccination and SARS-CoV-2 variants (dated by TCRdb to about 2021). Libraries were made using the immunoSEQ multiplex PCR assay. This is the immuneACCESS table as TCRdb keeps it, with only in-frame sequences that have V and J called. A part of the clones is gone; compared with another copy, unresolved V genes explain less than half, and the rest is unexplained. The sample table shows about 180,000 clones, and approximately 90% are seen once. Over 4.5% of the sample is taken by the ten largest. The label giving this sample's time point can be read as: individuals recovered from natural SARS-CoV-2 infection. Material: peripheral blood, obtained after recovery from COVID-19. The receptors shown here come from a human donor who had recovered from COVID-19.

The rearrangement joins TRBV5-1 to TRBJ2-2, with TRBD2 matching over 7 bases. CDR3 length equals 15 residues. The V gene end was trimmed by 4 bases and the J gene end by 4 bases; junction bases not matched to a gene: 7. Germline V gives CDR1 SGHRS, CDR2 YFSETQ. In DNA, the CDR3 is TGCGCCAGCAGCCGCCTAAGCGGGATCACCGGGGAGCTGTTTTTT. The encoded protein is CASSRLSGITGELFF. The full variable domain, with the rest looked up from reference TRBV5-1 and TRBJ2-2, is KAGVTQTPRYLIKTRGQQVTLSCSPISGHRSVSWYQQTPGQGLQFLFEYFSETQRNKGNFPGRFSGRQFSNSRSEMNVSTLELGDSALYLCASSRLSGITGELFFGEGSRLTVL.

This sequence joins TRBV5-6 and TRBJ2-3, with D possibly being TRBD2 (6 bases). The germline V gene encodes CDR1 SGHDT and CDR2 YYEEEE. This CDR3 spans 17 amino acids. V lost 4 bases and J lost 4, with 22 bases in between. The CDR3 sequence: CASSPLSGTLYPDTQYF. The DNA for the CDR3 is TGTGCCAGCAGCCCATTGTCCGGGACTCTCTATCCAGATACGCAGTATTTT.

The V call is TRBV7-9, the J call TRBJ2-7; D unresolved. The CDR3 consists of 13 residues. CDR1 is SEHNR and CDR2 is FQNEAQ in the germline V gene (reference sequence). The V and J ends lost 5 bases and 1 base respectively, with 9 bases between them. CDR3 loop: CASSMDGSYEQYF. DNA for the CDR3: TGTGCCAGCAGCATGGACGGGTCCTACGAGCAGTACTTC.

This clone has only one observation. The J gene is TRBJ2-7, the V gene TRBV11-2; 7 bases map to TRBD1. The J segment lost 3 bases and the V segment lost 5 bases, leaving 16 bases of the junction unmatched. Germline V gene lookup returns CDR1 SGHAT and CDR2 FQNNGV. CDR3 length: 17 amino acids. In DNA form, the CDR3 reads TGTGCCAGCAGCACCCAGACAGGGTATGACGGGTACTACGAGCAGTACTTC. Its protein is CASSTQTGYDGYYEQYF.

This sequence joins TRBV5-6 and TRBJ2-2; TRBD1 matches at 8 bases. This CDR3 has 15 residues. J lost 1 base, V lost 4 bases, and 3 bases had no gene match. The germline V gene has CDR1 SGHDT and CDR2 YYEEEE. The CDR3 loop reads CASSPGQGNTGELFF. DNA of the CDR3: TGTGCCAGCAGCCCTGGACAGGGGAACACCGGGGAGCTGTTTTTT.

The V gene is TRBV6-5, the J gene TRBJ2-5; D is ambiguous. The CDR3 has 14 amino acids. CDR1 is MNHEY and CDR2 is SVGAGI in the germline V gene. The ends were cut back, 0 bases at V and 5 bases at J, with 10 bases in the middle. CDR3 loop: CASSYSRVLETQYF. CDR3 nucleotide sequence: TGTGCCAGCAGTTACTCGCGAGTCCTGGAGACCCAGTACTTC.

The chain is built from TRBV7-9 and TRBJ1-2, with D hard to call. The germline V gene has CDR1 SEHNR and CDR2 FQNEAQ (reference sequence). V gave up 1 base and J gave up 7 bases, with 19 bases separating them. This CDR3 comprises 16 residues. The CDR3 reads CASSLGPTGEGSGYTF. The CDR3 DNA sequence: TGTGCCAGCAGCTTAGGGCCTACGGGTGAGGGTAGTGGCTACACCTTC.

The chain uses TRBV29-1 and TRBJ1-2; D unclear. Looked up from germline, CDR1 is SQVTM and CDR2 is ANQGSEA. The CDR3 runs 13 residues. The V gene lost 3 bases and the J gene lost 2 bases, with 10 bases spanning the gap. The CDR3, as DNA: TGCAGCGTTGAGACGGTGGGGAACTATGGCTACACCTTC. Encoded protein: CSVETVGNYGYTF.

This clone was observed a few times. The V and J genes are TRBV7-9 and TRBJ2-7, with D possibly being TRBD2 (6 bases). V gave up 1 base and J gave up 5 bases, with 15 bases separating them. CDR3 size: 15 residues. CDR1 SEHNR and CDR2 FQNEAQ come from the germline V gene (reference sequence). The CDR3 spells CASSLGGAKRHEQYF. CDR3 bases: TGTGCCAGCAGCTTAGGCGGGGCAAAACGACACGAGCAGTACTTC.

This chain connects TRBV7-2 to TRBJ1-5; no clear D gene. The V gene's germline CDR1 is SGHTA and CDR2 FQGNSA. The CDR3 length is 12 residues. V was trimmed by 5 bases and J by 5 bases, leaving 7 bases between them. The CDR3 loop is CASSAPYQPQHF. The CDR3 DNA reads TGTGCCAGCAGCGCACCGTATCAGCCCCAGCATTTT.

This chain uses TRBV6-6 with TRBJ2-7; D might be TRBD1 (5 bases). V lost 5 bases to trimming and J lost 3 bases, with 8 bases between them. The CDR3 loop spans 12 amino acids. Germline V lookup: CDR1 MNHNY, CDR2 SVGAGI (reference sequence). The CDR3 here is CASSGHFYEQYF. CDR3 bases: TGTGCCAGCAGTGGACACTTCTACGAGCAGTACTTC.